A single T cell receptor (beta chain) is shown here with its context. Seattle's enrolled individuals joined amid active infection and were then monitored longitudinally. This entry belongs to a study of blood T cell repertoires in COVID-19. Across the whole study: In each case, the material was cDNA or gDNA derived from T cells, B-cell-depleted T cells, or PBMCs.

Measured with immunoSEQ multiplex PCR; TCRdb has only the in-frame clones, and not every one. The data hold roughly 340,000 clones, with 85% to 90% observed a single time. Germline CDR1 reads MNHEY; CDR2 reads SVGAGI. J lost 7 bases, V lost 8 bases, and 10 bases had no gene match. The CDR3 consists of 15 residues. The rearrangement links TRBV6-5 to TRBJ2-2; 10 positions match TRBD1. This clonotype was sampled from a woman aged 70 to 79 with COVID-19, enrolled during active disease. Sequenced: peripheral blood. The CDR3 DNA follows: TGTGCCAGCTCTCGACAGGGGGCGCAAAGCGGGGAGCTGTTTTTT. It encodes CASSRQGAQSGELFF.